The clone carrying this T cell receptor (beta chain) was seen a single time. Its specificity is not known. These data come from a study of cytomegalovirus exposure and HLA in healthy donors. Broader study findings: In vitro assays verified that a few CMV-associated chains recognized CMV antigens specifically. In the roughly 120 validation repertoires, a later analysis found that first-cohort TCR clusters tended to co-occur.

The CDR3 is 15 residues long. The germline V gene has CDR1 MNHEY and CDR2 SVGAGI. Between the trimmed V and J ends, which lost 4 bases and 0 bases, there was a span of 10 bases. Generated by immunoSEQ multiplex PCR, the TCRdb table keeps only in-frame clones and is missing some. The sample holds 200,000 to 250,000 clones, roughly 80% seen once. The specimen sequenced was PBMCs. The clonotype comes from a woman under 30 in good health and CMV-seronegative. This chain links TRBV6-5 with TRBJ1-3, with no clear D. As DNA, the CDR3 is TGTGCCAGCAGTTCAGATCGGAGCTCTGGAAACACCATATATTTT. This gives the protein CASSSDRSSGNTIYF.